The rows below give T cell receptor beta chains drawn from one sample of a study of circulating CD8 cells and anti-PD-1 response in melanoma. A single record per CDR3 protein comes from TCRdb applying MiXCR to the reads. The table lists around 440 distinct CDR3 sequences, about 9.1% of them singletons. The specimen was CD8+ T cells from PBMCs, collected at baseline or after one month of anti-PD-1 therapy (not recorded which). These receptor sequences come from a human donor with melanoma. Both conserved end residues are part of each CDR3.

V	J	CDR3
TRBV18	TRBJ2-3	CASSPLGTDTQYF
TRBV19	TRBJ2-3	CASSILQGPDTQYF
TRBV9	TRBJ2-2	CASSVDRDSNTGELFF
TRBV5-4	TRBJ1-6	CASSVENSPLHF
TRBV5-6	TRBJ2-1	CASSRLISGTEAYNEQFF
TRBV20-1	TRBJ1-2	CSAKDRGLYGYAF
TRBV29-1	TRBJ2-7	CSVESRNSYEQYF
TRBV9	TRBJ2-1	CASSVELGGYNEQFF
TRBV29-1	TRBJ2-2	CSVEDRAGRGRGELFF
TRBV29-1	TRBJ2-1	CSAPLRGNGNEQFF
TRBV18	TRBJ1-1	CASSPAGYGVTEAFF
TRBV14	TRBJ2-1	CASSLTGSSYNEQFF
TRBV29-1	TRBJ1-2	CSASTGSQGYTF
TRBV7-2	TRBJ1-6	CASSLADRGYNSPLHF
TRBV19	TRBJ2-3	CASSIGDTQYF
TRBV6-2/TRBV6-3	TRBJ2-1	CASSYGPWINNEQFF
TRBV18	TRBJ1-2	CASSPPGGMNYGYTF
TRBV10-3	TRBJ2-1	CAISDRASYNEQFF
TRBV5-4	TRBJ2-7	CASSPQGTAYEQYF
TRBV28	TRBJ2-1	CASSAKTGGDEQFF
TRBV2	TRBJ2-1	CASSGRYGPRGEQFF
TRBV14	TRBJ2-7	CASSRERQGYEQYF
TRBV11-1	TRBJ2-7	CASSSLVAPYEQYF
TRBV7-2	TRBJ2-1	CASSLEGPGEAYNEQFF
TRBV9	TRBJ2-5	CASSPPDYQETQYF
TRBV24-1	TRBJ2-1	CATSDYAGTSNEQFF
TRBV19	TRBJ1-1	CASSIGPGYTEAFF
TRBV29-1	TRBJ2-3	CSVVRDNTDTQYF
TRBV30	TRBJ1-5	CAWSVPPGYSNQPQHF
TRBV19	TRBJ2-7	CASSITPGQVSYEQYF
TRBV4-3	TRBJ2-7	CASSPRGESYEQYF
TRBV6-5	TRBJ2-1	CASSYAGYNEQFF
TRBV10-3	TRBJ2-5	CAISDSLETQYF
TRBV12-3/TRBV12-4	TRBJ1-5	CASSTRGGDQPQHF
TRBV6-5	TRBJ2-3	CASSVGAADTQYF
TRBV7-2	TRBJ2-1	CASSSGSGAYNEQFF
TRBV28	TRBJ2-7	CASRGQTRTYEQYF
TRBV7-3	TRBJ1-2	CASSGEGLGYTF
TRBV27	TRBJ1-2	CASSLGGQTYGYTF
TRBV19	TRBJ2-7	CASSREISTSGIFF
TRBV28	TRBJ2-7	CASSSSGTASYEQYF
TRBV19	TRBJ2-1	CASSRGEQFF
TRBV28	TRBJ2-1	CASSFPAGVNEQFF
TRBV7-3	TRBJ2-2	CASSFTGPFTGELFF
TRBV6-4	TRBJ2-1	CASTGEPFSSYNEQFF
TRBV4-2	TRBJ2-3	CASGQLEPLTDTQYF